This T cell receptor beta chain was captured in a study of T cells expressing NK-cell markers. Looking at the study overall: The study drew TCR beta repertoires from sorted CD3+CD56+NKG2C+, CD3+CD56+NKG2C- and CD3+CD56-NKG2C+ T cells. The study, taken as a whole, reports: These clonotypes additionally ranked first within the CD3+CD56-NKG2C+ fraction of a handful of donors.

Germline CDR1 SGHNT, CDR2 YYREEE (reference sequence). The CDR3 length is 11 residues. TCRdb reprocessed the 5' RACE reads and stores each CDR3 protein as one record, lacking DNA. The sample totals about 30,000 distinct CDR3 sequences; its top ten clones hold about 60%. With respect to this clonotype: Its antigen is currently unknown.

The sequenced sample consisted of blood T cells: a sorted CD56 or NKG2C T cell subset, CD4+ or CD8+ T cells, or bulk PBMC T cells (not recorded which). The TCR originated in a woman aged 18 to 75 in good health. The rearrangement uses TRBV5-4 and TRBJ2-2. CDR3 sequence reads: CASSLLGELFF. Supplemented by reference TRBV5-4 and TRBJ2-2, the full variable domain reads ETGVTQSPTHLIKTRGQQVTLRCSSQSGHNTVSWYQQALGQGPQFIFQYYREEENGRGNFPPRFSGLQFPNYSSELNVNALELDDSALYLCASSLLGELFFGEGSRLTVL.